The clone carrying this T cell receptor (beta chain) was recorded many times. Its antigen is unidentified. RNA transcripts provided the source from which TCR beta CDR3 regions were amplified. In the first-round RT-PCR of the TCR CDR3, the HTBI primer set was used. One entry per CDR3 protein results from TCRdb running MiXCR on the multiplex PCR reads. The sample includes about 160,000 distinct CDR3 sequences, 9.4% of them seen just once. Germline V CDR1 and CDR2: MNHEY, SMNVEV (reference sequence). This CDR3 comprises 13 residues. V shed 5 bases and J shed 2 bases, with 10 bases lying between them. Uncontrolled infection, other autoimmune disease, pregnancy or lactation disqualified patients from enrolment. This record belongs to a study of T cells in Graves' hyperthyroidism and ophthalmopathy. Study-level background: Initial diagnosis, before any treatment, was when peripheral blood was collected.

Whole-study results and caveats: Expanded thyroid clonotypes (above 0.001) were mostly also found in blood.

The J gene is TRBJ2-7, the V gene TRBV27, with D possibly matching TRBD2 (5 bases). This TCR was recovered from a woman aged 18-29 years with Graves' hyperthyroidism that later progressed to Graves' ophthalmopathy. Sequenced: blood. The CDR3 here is CASSPGSTYEQYF. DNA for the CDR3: TGTGCCAGCAGTCCGGGGTCAACCTACGAGCAGTACTTC.